This entry concerns a single TCR beta chain. This entry comes from a study of shared clonotypes between healthy human individuals. Study-level background: Donors, aged 18 to 49, were a couple of women and three men.

The V and J ends lost 1 base and 4 bases respectively, with 1 base between them. Germline values: CDR1 MDHEN, CDR2 SYDVKM. The CDR3 is 11 residues long. Naive CD8 isolation took CD45RO-negative cells positively selected for CCR7 and excluded terminally differentiated effector memory CD45RA+ cells. Sequencing used immunoSEQ multiplex PCR; TCRdb keeps in-frame clones, though not all of them. The sample has over 800,000 clones, about 92% seen once; the top ten hold more than 20%. Sequences were obtained from naive CD8+ T cells sorted from blood. This sequence joins TRBV28 and TRBJ2-5; no firm D call. This TCR came from a man aged 25-40 years in good health. CDR3 in amino acids: CASSLLETQYF. CDR3 sequence (DNA): TGTGCCAGCAGTTTATTAGAGACCCAGTACTTC.